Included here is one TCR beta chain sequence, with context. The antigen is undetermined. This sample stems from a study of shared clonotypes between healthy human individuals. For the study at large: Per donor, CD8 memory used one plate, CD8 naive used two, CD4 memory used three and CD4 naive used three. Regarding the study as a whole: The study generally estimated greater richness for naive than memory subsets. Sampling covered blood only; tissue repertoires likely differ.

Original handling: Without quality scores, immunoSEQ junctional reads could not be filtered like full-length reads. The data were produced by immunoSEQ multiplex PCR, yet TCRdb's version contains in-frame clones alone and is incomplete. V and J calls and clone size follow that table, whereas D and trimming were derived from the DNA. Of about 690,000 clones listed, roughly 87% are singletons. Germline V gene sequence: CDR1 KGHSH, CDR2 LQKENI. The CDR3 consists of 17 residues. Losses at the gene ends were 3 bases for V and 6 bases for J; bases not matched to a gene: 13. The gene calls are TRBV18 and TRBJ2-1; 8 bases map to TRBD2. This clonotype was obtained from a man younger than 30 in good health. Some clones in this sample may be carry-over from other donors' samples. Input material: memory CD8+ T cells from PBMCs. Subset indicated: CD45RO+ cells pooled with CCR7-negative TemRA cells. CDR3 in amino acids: CASSPPILAGVFNEQFF. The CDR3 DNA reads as TGTGCCAGCTCACCCCCCATCCTAGCGGGCGTGTTCAATGAGCAGTTCTTC.